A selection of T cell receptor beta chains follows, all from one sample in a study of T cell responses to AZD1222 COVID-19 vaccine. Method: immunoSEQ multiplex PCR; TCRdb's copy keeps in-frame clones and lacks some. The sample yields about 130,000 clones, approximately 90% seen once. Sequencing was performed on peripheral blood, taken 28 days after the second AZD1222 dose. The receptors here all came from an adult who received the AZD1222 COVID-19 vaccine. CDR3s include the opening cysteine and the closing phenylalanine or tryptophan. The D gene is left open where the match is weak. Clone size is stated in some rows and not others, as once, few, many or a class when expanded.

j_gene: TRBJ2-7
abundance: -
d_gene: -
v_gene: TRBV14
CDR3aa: CASSQVGAVFYEQYF
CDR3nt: TGTGCCAGCAGCCAAGTGGGTGCAGTGTTCTACGAGCAGTACTTC

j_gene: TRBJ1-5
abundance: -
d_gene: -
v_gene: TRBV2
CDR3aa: CASRVDRRSNQPQHF
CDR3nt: TGTGCCAGCAGGGTTGACAGGCGGAGCAATCAGCCCCAGCATTTT

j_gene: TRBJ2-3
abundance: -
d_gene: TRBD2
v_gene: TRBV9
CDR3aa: CASSVGTRGADTQYF
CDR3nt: TGTGCCAGCAGCGTAGGGACTAGAGGCGCAGATACGCAGTATTTT

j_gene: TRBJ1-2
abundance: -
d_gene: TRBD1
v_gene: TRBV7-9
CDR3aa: CASSQRQGRDYGYTF
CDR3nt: TGTGCCAGCAGCCAGAGACAGGGGAGGGACTATGGCTACACCTTC

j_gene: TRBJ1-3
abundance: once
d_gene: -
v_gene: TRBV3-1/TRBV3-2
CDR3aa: CASSSLGTYRSGNTIYF
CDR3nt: TGTGCCAGCAGCTCACTCGGGACGTACCGCTCTGGAAACACCATATATTTT

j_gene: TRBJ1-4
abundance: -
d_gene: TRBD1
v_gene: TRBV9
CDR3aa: CASSSGQGKEKLFF
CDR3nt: TGTGCCAGCAGCTCCGGACAGGGCAAAGAAAAACTGTTTTTT

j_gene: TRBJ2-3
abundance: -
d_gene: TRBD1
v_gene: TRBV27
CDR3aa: CASSLGLGRGFRTDTQYF
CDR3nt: TGTGCCAGCAGTTTAGGACTCGGCAGGGGGTTCCGTACAGATACGCAGTATTTT

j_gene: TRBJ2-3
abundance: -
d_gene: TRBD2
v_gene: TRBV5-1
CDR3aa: CASSLTAGGDTQYF
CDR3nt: TGCGCCAGCAGCTTAACAGCGGGAGGTGATACGCAGTATTTT

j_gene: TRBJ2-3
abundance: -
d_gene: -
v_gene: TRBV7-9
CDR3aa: CASSSQGGRADTQYF
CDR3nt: TGTGCCAGCAGCTCCCAGGGGGGGAGGGCAGATACGCAGTATTTT

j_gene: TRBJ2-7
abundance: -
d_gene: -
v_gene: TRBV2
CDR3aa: CASRFQGVEDYEQYF
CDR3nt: TGTGCCAGCAGGTTCCAGGGTGTCGAAGACTACGAGCAGTACTTC

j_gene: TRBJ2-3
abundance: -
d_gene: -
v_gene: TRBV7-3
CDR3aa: CASSLNGQSGDTQYF
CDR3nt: TGTGCCAGCAGCTTAAATGGGCAGTCTGGAGATACGCAGTATTTT

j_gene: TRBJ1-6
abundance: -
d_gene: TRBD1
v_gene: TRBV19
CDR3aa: CASSNGTGLKSYNSPLHF
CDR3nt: TGTGCCAGTAGTAATGGGACAGGGCTAAAATCTTATAATTCACCCCTCCACTTT

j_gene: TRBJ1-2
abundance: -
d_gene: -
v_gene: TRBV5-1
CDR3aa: CASRGSGNGYTF
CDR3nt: TGCGCCAGCAGGGGCTCAGGGAATGGCTACACCTTC

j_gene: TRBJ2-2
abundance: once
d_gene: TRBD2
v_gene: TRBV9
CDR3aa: CASSAGLVSGELFF
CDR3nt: TGTGCCAGCAGCGCGGGACTAGTCTCCGGGGAGCTGTTTTTT

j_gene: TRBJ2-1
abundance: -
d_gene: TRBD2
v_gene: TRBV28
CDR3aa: CASVLAGVSNEQFF
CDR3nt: TGTGCCAGCGTGCTAGCGGGAGTTTCCAATGAGCAGTTCTTC

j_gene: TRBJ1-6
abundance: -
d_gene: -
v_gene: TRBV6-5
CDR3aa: CASTESYNSPLHF
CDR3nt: TGTGCCAGCACCGAGTCCTATAATTCACCCCTCCACTTT

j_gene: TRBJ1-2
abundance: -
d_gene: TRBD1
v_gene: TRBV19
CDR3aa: CASRAGTGFGYTF
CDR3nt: TGTGCCAGTAGGGCCGGGACAGGTTTCGGCTACACCTTC

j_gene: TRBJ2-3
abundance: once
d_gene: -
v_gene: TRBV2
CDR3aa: CASRPRPDTDTQYF
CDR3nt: TGTGCCAGCAGACCAAGGCCTGACACAGATACGCAGTATTTT

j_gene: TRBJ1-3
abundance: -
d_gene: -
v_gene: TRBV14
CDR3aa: CASSQDPRLISGNTIYF
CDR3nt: TGTGCCAGCAGCCAAGACCCCCGACTCATCTCTGGAAACACCATATATTTT

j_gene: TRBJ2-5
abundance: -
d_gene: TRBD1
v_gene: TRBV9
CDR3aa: CASSVGGTEETQYF
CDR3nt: TGTGCCAGCAGCGTAGGAGGGACAGAAGAGACCCAGTACTTC